The clone carrying this T cell receptor (beta chain) was seen at least ten times. These data come from a study of T cells after yellow fever vaccination. Each CDR3 protein gets one entry after TCRdb re-called the 5' RACE reads with MiXCR. The profile shows about 140,000 distinct CDR3 sequences, just over 6.5% of them singletons. This CDR3 spans 15 amino acids. V lost 2 bases to trimming and J lost 7 bases; unmatched junction nucleotides: 2. This specimen was CD4+ T cells sorted from PBMCs, taken 10 days after the yellow fever booster vaccination. V and J are TRBV12-3 or TRBV12-4 and TRBJ1-6; 10 bases fit TRBD1. The receptor was isolated from a young man who received the YFV17D yellow fever vaccine. The CDR3 spells CASSLRQGANSPLHF. The CDR3 coding sequence is TGTGCCAGCAGTTTAAGACAGGGGGCAAATTCACCCCTCCACTTT.